The sequence of this TCR beta chain was determined in a study of blood T cell repertoires in COVID-19. Study summary: The origin of the acute and convalescent COVID-19 samples was the United States, Italy and Spain. Sources were T cells, B-cell-depleted T cells, or PBMCs; the material itself was cDNA or gDNA.

Measured with immunoSEQ multiplex PCR; TCRdb has only the in-frame clones, and not every one. Seen here are roughly 100,000 clones, 86% observed once, and the top ten hold 25%. This CDR3 spans 14 amino acids. With V trimmed by 3 bases and J by 3 bases, 5 bases remained unmatched. CDR1 and CDR2 from the germline V gene are SGDLS and YYNGEE. The J gene is TRBJ2-7, the V gene TRBV9, with 8 bases that match TRBD1. This TCR was recovered from a human donor in a cohort sampled during active COVID-19. Source material: peripheral blood. CDR3 amino acids: CASSAGTGIYEQYF. The CDR3 DNA sequence: TGTGCCAGCAGCGCCGGGACAGGAATCTACGAGCAGTACTTC.